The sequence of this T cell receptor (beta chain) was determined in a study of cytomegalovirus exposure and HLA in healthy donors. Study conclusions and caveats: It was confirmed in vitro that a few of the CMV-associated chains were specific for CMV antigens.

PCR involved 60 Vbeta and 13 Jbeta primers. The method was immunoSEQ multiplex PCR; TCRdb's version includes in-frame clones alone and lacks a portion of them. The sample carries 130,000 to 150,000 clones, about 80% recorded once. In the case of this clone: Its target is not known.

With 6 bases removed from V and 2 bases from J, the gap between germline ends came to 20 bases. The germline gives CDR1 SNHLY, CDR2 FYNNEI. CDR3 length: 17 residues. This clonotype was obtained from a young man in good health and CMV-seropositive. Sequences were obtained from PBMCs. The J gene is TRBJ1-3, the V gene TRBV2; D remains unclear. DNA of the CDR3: TGTGCCAGCAGCGATGCGACACCTAGGCGGGCTGGAAACACCATATATTTT. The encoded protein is CASSDATPRRAGNTIYF.